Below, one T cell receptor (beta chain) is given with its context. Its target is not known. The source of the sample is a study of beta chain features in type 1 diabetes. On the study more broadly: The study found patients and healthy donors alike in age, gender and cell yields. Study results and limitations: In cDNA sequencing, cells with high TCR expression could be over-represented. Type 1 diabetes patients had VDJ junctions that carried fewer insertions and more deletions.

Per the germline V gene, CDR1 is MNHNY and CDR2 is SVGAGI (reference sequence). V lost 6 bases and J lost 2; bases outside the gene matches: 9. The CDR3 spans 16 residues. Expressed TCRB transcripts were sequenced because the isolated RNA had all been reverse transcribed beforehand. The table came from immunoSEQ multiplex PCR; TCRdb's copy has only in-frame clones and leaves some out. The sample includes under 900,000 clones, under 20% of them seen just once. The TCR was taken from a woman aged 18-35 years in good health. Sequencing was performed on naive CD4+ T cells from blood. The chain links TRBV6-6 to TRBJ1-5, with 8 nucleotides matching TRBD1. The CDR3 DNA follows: TGTGCCAGCAGGACCATTCAGGGGGCCGGCAATCAGCCCCAGCATTTT. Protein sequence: CASRTIQGAGNQPQHF.